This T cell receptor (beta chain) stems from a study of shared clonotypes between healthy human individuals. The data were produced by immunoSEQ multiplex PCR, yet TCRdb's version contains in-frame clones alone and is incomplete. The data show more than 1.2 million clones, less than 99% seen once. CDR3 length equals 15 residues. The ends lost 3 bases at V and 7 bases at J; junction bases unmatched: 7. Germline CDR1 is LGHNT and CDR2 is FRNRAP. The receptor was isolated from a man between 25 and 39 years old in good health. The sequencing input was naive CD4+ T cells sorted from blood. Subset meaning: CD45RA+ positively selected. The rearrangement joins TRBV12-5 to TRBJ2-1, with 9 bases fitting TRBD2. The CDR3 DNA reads TGTGCTAGTGGTTTTAGGAGACTAGCGGATAATGAGCAGTTCTTC. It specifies CASGFRRLADNEQFF.